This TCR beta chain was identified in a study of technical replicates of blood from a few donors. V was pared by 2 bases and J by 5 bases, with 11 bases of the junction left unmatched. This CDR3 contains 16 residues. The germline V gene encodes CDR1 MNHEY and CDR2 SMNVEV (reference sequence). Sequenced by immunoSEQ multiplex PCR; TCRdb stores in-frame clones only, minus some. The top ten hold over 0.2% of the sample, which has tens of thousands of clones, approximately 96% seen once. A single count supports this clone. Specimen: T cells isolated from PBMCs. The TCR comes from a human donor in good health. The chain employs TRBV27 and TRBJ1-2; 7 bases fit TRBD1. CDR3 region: CASSLGTEPYLYGYTF. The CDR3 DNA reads TGTGCCAGCAGTTTAGGGACAGAACCGTATCTGTATGGCTACACCTTC.